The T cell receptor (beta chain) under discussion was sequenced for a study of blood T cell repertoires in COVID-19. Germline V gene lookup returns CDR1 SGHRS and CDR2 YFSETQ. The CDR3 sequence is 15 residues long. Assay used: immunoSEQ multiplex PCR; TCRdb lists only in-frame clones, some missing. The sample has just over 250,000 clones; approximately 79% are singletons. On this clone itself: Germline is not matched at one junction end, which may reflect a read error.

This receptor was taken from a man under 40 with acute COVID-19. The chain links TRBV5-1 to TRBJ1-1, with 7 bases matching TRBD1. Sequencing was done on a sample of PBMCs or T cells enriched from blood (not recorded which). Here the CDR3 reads CASSPQPTGLPEAFF. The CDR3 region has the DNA TGTGCCAGCAGCCCACAACCGACAGGGCTCCCTGAAGCTTTCTTT. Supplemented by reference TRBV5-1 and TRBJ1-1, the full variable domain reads KAGVTQTPRYLIKTRGQQVTLSCSPISGHRSVSWYQQTPGQGLQFLFEYFSETQRNKGNFPGRFSGRQFSNSRSEMNVSTLELGDSALYLCASSPQPTGLPEAFFGQGTRLTVV.